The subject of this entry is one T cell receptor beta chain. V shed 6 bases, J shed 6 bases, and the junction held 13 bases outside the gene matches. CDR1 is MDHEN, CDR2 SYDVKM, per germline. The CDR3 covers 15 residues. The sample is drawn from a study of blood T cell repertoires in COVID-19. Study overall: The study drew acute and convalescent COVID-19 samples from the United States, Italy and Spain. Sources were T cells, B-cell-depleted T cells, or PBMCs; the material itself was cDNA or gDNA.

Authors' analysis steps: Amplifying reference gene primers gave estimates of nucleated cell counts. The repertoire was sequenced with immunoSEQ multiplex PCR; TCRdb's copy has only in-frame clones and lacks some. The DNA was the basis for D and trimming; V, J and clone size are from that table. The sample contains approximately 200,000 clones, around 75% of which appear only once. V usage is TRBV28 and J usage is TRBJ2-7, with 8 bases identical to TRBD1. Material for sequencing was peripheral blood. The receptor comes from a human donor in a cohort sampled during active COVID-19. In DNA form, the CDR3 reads TGTGCCAGCAGCCGCAACACAGGGGGTCAAGGCGAGCAGTACTTC. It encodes CASSRNTGGQGEQYF.